The table lists the clone carrying this T cell receptor (beta chain) with a few counts. Its specificity is unknown. The gene names given are mouse names. These data belong to a study of CD8+ T cells in alopecia areata. The overall study: Female C3H/HeJ mice aged roughly 7-11 weeks received skin from spontaneously alopecic C3H/HeJ graft donors aged 6-12 months. Study results and limitations: Clonality was higher in lesional than normal scalp, especially in alopecia totalis/universalis. Compared with mice, patients displayed less clear TCR sharing, possibly for HLA-related reasons.

Extracted from the samples, RNA was reverse transcribed into cDNA to serve as the sequencing template. Clones were read by immunoSEQ multiplex PCR, and TCRdb kept only the in-frame ones, dropping some. This sample carries around 300,000 clones, none of them present only once. The sorting of pooled cutaneous lymph node cells relied on CD4, CD8alpha, NKG2D, NKG2ACE and other markers. Sequenced material: CD4+ T cells sorted from a lymph node. This receptor was taken from a C3H/HeJ mouse with alopecia areata. MHC haplotype: H2-k.

This CDR3 is CASSMYNANSDYTF. The CDR3 bases that were read are TGTGCCAGCAGTATGTACAATGCAAACTCC. This chain connects TRBV19 to TRBJ1-2; D is ambiguous. The read stops 4 residues short of the end of the CDR3; the missing end is completed from the germline J gene. This CDR3 spans 14 amino acids. V shed 2 bases and J shed 0 bases, with 8 bases lying between them. Per germline, CDR1 FNHDT and CDR2 SITEND (reference sequence). Complete variable domain (other parts from reference TRBV19 and TRBJ1-2): GGIITQTPKFLIGQEGQKLTLKCQQNFNHDTMYWYRQDSGKGLRLIYYSITENDLQKGDLSEGYDASREKKSSFSLTVTSAQKNEMAVFLCASSMYNANSDYTFGSGTRLLVI.